This section outlines one TCR beta chain sequence together with its context. The sample originates from a study of blood T cell repertoires in COVID-19. Study background: COVID-19 samples, acute and convalescent, were from the United States, Italy and Spain. PBMCs, B-cell-depleted T cells, or T cells provided the cDNA or gDNA that made up the material.

Participants were aged roughly 18 to 90 years, lived in around 22 US areas, and enrolled virtually. Symptom resolution, clearance, or two negative PCRs marked donors in Cohort 3 as recovered. Trimming took 4 bases from V and 6 from J; bases not matched to a gene: 10. Germline V lookup: CDR1 SGHKS, CDR2 YYEKEE (reference sequence). The CDR3 is 16 residues long. The assay was immunoSEQ multiplex PCR, and TCRdb's table has in-frame clones only and misses some. The sample carries some 300,000 clones, nearly 90% recorded once. The clonotype comes from a woman aged 25 to 39 who had recovered from COVID-19. The sequencing input was PBMCs or T cells enriched from blood (not recorded which). The chain recombines TRBV5-5 with TRBJ2-1, with 10 nucleotides matching TRBD2. CDR3 coding DNA: TGTGCCAGCAGCCAAACTAGCGGGATAATAGCCAATGAGCAGTTCTTC. Translating gives CASSQTSGIIANEQFF.